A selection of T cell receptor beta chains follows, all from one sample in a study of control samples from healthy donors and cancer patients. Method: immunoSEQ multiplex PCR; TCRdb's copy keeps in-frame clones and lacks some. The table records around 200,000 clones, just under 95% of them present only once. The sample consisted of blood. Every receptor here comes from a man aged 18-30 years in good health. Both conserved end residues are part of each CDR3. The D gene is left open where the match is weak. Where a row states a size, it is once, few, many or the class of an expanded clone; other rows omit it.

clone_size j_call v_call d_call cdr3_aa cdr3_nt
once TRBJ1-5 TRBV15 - CATGGRTARQPQHF TGTGCCACCGGGGGTCGAACGGCGCGACAGCCCCAGCATTTT
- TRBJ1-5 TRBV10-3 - CAISDTRTRYSNQPQHF TGTGCCATCAGTGATACAAGGACACGATACAGCAATCAGCCCCAGCATTTT
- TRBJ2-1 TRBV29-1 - CSVVEPGPNEQFF TGCAGCGTTGTTGAGCCTGGGCCCAATGAGCAGTTCTTC
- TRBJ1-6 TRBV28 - CASSLTPQPGNSPLHF TGTGCCAGCAGTTTAACTCCCCAGCCCGGGAATTCACCCCTCCACTTT
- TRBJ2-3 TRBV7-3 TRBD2 CASSLDPSGSYTDTQYF TGTGCCAGCAGCTTAGATCCTAGCGGATCCTACACAGATACGCAGTATTTT
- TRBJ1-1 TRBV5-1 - CASSLVGALNTEAFF TGCGCCAGCAGCTTGGTTGGGGCGCTGAACACTGAAGCTTTCTTT
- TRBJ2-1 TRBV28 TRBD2 CASSSLGLAVQNEQFF TGTGCCAGCAGTTCCCTGGGACTAGCGGTTCAGAATGAGCAGTTCTTC
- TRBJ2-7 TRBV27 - CASSLSGHPFYEQYF TGTGCCAGCAGTTTATCGGGACACCCCTTCTACGAGCAGTACTTC
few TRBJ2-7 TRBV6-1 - CASSELGTGPYEQYF TGTGCCAGCAGTGAACTCGGGACGGGTCCCTACGAGCAGTACTTC
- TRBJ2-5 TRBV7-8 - CASSLGAGSETQYF TGTGCCAGCAGCTTAGGTGCAGGGTCGGAGACCCAGTACTTC
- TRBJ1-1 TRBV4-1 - CASSQGTGRMNTEAFF TGCGCCAGCAGCCAAGGTACAGGGAGAATGAACACTGAAGCTTTCTTT
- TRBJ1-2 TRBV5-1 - CASSLGGGVNYGYTF TGCGCCAGCAGCTTGGGAGGAGGAGTCAACTATGGCTACACCTTC
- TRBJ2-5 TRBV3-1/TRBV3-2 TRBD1 CASSQMLTGQETQYF TGTGCCAGCAGCCAAATGCTGACAGGGCAAGAGACCCAGTACTTC
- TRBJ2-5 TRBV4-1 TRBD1 CASSQGAGTGRETQYF TGCGCCAGCAGCCAAGGAGCAGGGACAGGGAGAGAGACCCAGTACTTC
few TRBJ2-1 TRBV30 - CAWSVMSFSYNEQFF TGTGCCTGGAGTGTAATGAGTTTCTCCTACAATGAGCAGTTCTTC
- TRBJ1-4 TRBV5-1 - CASSSSEVYGPGGKLFF TGCGCCAGCAGCTCTTCCGAGGTGTATGGACCGGGAGGAAAACTGTTTTTT
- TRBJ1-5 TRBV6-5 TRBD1 CASSRQGSINQPQHF TGTGCCAGCAGTCGACAGGGCTCGATCAATCAGCCCCAGCATTTT
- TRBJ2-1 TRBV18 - CASSPMGPGNEQFF TGTGCCAGCTCACCAATGGGGCCGGGGAATGAGCAGTTCTTC
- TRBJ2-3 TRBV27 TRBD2 CASSSPGGGGGITDTQYF TGTGCCAGCAGTTCCCCAGGAGGAGGCGGGGGGATCACAGATACGCAGTATTTT
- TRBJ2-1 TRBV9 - CASSVARGHEQFF TGTGCCAGCAGCGTAGCTCGGGGGCATGAGCAGTTCTTC
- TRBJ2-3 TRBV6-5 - CASNRADRGDTQYF TGTGCCAGCAACAGGGCCGATCGGGGAGATACGCAGTATTTT
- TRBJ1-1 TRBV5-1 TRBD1 CASSPGQGTEAFF TGCGCCAGCAGCCCCGGACAGGGGACTGAAGCTTTCTTT
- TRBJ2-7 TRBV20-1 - CSSTRGLEQYF TGCAGTTCCACACGGGGACTCGAGCAGTACTTC
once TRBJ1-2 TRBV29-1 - CSVEDLDLLDGYTF TGCAGCGTTGAAGATTTGGACCTCCTCGATGGCTACACCTTC
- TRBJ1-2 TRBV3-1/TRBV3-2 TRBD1 CASSHEGQGGGYTF TGTGCCAGCAGCCACGAGGGACAGGGCGGTGGCTACACCTTC
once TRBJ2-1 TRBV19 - CASSPLFTYNEQFF TGTGCCAGTAGCCCCTTGTTTACCTACAATGAGCAGTTCTTC
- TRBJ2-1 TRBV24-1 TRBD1 CATSDLGQGGYNEQFF TGTGCCACCAGTGATTTGGGACAGGGGGGCTACAATGAGCAGTTCTTC
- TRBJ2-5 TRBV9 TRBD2 CASSYTSGSQETQYF TGTGCCAGCAGCTACACTAGCGGGTCTCAAGAGACCCAGTACTTC
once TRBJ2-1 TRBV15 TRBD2 CATSRGPRGVSYNEQFF TGTGCCACCAGCAGAGGTCCTCGGGGGGTAAGCTACAATGAGCAGTTCTTC
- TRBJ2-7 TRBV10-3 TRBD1 CAISGQGGMYF TGTGCCATCAGTGGACAGGGTGGGATGTACTTC
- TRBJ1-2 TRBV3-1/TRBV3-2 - CASSQDPGRDGYTF TGTGCCAGCAGCCAAGATCCGGGGCGGGATGGCTACACCTTC
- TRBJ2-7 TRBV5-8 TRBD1 CASSLRGPGTGGVEQYF TGTGCCAGCAGCTTGAGGGGCCCCGGGACAGGGGGGGTCGAGCAGTACTTC
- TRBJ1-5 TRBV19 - CASSTWDFQAGNQPQHF TGTGCCAGTAGTACCTGGGACTTCCAAGCGGGCAATCAGCCCCAGCATTTT
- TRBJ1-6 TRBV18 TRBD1 CASSPNRQGADSPLHF TGTGCCAGCTCACCAAATCGACAGGGGGCGGATTCACCCCTCCACTTT
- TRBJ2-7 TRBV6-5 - CASSPPGHPHEQYF TGTGCCAGCAGCCCCCCGGGACACCCCCACGAGCAGTACTTC
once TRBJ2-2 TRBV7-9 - CASSFRESAGELFF TGTGCCAGCAGCTTCCGGGAAAGCGCCGGGGAGCTGTTTTTT
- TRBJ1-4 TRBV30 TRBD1 CAWSQGTNEKLFF TGTGCCTGGTCACAGGGGACTAATGAAAAACTGTTTTTT
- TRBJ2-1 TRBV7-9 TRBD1 CASSLAIDRADEQFF TGTGCCAGCAGCTTAGCTATCGACAGGGCTGATGAGCAGTTCTTC
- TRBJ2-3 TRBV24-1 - CATSEYSLRQYF TGTGCCACCAGTGAGTACAGCCTCAGGCAGTATTTT
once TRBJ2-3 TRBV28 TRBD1 CASSPWGQGSNTQYF TGTGCCAGCAGCCCCTGGGGACAGGGGTCAAATACGCAGTATTTT
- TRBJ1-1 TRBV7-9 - CASSLLGGGTEAFF TGTGCCAGCAGCTTGCTAGGAGGGGGCACTGAAGCTTTCTTT
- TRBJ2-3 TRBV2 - CASSDPVQGYTDTQYF TGTGCCAGCAGTGATCCCGTACAAGGATACACAGATACGCAGTATTTT
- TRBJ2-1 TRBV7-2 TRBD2 CASSLGGSGEQFF TGTGCCAGCAGCTTAGGGGGTAGCGGGGAGCAGTTCTTC
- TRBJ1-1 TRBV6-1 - CASSEAQRLYPEAFF TGTGCCAGCAGTGAAGCGCAAAGACTTTATCCTGAAGCTTTCTTT
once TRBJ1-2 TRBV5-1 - CASSPSRGYGYTF TGCGCCAGCAGCCCTTCCAGGGGCTATGGCTACACCTTC
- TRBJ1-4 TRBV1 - CTSSQGGRTEKLFF TGCACCAGCAGCCAAGGGGGAAGGACTGAAAAACTGTTTTTT